Sequencing of this T cell receptor (beta chain) was carried out in a study of blood T cell repertoires in COVID-19. Looking at the study overall: The United States, Italy and Spain were the sources of the acute and convalescent COVID-19 samples. PBMCs, B-cell-depleted T cells, or T cells provided the cDNA or gDNA that made up the material.

Participants came from 24 US areas, aged about 18 to 90 years. Participants in the exposed group had met a COVID-19 case in the 2 weeks before joining the study. Here immunoSEQ multiplex PCR was the method, and the copy in TCRdb shows in-frame clones only, minus some. The sample lists 350,000 to 500,000 clones, 70% to 90% occurring once. The junction had 11 bases not matched to a gene; V was cut back by 3 bases and J by 6 bases. From germline, CDR1 is MDHEN and CDR2 SYDVKM. The CDR3 is made up of 16 amino acids. Sequenced: PBMCs or T cells enriched from blood (not recorded which). The sequence derives from a woman between 18 and 29 years old who had been exposed to COVID-19. This chain uses TRBV28 with TRBJ2-3, with TRBD1 identical over 8 bases. Here the CDR3 reads CASSFRGTGGMDTQYF. CDR3 bases: TGTGCCAGCAGTTTCAGGGGGACAGGCGGGATGGATACGCAGTATTTT.